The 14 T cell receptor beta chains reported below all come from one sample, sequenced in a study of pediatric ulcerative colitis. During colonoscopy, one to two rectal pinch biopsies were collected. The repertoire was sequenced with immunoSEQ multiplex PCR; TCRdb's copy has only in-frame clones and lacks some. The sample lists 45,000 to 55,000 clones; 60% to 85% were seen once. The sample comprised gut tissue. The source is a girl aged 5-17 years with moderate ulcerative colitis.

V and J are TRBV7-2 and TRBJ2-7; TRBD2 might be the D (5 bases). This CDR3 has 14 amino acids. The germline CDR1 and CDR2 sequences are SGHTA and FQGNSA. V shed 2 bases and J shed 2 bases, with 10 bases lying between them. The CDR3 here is CASSLQHGTYEQYF. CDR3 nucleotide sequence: TGTGCCAGCAGCTTACAACACGGGACCTACGAGCAGTACTTC.

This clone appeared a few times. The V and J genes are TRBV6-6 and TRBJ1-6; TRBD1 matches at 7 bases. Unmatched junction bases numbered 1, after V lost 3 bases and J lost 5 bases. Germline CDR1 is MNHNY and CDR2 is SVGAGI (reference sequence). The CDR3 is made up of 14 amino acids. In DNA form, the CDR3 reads TGTGCCAGCAGTTATGGGACAGATAATTCACCCCTCCACTTT. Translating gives CASSYGTDNSPLHF.

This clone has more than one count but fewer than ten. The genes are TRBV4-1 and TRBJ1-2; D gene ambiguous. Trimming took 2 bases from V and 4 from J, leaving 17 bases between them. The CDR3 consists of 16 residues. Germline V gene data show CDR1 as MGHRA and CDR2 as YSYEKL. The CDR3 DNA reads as TGCGCCAGCAGCCAATCCCCGACCGAACTTCTCTATGGCTACACCTTC. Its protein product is CASSQSPTELLYGYTF.

CDR3 region: CSVDMGPGMNTEAFF. CDR3 nucleotide sequence: TGCAGCGTTGATATGGGACCGGGAATGAACACTGAAGCTTTCTTT. The rearrangement uses TRBV29-1 and TRBJ1-1; perhaps TRBD1 as D (5 bases). The CDR3 loop spans 15 amino acids. Trimming took off 3 bases at V and 0 bases at J, with 14 bases between the two ends. CDR1 and CDR2 from the germline V gene are SQVTM and ANQGSEA.

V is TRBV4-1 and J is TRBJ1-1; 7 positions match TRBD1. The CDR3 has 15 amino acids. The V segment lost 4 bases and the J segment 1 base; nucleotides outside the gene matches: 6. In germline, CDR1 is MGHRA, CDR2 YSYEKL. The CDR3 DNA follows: TGCGCCAGCAGCCTGGAGGGGGCTCAGAACACTGAAGCTTTCTTT. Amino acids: CASSLEGAQNTEAFF.

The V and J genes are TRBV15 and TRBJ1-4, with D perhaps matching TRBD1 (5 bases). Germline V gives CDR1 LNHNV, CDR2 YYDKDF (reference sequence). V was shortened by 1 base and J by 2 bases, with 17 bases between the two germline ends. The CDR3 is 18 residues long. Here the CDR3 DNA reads TGTGCCACCAGCAGAGTTCCCGGGGGGGGTTCCACTAATGAAAAACTGTTTTTT. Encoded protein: CATSRVPGGGSTNEKLFF.

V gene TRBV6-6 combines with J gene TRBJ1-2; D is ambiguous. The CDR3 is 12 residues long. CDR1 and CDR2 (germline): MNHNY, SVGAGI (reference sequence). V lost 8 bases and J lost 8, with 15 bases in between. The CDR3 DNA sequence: TGTGCCAGCGCCCAGCAAGGAACAGGCTACACCTTC. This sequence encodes CASAQQGTGYTF.

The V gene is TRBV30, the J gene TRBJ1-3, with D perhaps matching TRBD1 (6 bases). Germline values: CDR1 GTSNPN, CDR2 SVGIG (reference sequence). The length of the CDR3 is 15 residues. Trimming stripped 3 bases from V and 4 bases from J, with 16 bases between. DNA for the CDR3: TGTGCCTGGAGAGTGGGACAAGTAACAGGAAACACCATATATTTT. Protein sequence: CAWRVGQVTGNTIYF.

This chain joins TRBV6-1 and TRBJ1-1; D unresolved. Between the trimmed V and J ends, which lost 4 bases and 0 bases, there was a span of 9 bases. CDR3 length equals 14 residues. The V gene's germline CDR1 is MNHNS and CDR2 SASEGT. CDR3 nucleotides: TGTGCCAGCAGTGTTCGGACCATGAACACTGAAGCTTTCTTT. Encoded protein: CASSVRTMNTEAFF.

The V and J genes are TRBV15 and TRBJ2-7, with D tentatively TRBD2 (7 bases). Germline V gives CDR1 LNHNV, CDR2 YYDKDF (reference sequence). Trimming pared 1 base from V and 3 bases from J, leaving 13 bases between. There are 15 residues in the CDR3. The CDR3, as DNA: TGTGCCACCAGCAGAGGGGGGCTAGCGGTCTACGAGCAGTACTTC. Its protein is CATSRGGLAVYEQYF.

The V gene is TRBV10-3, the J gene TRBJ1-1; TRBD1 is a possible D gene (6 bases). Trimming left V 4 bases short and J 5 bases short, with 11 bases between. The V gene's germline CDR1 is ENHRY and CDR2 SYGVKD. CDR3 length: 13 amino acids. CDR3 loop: CAISVGGLTEAFF. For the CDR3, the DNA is TGTGCCATCAGTGTGGGGGGCCTGACTGAAGCTTTCTTT.

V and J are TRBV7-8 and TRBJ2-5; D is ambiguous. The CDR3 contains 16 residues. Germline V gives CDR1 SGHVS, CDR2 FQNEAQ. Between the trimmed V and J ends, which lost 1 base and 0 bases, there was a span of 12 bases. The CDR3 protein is CASSLVHRADQETQYF. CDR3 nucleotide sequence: TGTGCCAGCAGCTTAGTCCATCGGGCGGACCAAGAGACCCAGTACTTC.

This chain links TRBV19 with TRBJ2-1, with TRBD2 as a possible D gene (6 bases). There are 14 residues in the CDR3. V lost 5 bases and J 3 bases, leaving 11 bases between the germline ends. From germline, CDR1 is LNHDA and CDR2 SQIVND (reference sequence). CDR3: CASSAASVYNEQFF. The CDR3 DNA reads TGTGCCAGTAGTGCCGCTAGCGTCTACAATGAGCAGTTCTTC.

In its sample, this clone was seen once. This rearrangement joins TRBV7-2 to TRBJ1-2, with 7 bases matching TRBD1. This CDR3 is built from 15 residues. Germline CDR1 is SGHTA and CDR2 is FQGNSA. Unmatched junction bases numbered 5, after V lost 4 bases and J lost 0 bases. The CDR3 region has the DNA TGTGCCAGCAGCTATAACAGGGGACCTAACTATGGCTACACCTTC. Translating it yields CASSYNRGPNYGYTF.